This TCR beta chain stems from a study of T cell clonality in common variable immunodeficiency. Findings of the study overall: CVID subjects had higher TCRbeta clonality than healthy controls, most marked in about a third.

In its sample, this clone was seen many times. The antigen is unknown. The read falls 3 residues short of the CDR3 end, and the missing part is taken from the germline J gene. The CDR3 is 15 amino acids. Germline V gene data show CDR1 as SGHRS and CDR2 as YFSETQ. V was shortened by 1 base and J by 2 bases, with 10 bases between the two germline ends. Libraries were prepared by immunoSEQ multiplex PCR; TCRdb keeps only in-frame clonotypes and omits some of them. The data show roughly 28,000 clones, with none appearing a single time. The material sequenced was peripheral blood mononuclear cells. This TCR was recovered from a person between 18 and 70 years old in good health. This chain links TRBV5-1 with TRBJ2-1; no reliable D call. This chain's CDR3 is CASSLRHPAYNEQFF. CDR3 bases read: TGCGCCAGCAGCTTGAGACACCCAGCCTACAATGAG.